Listed below are T cell receptor beta chains from one sample, sequenced in a study of cytomegalovirus exposure and HLA in healthy donors. Produced via immunoSEQ multiplex PCR; TCRdb's table is partial and in-frame only. In the table there are about 200,000 clones, almost 80% of which are singletons. The sample comprised PBMCs. These receptors were obtained from a male donor in good health and CMV-seronegative. Both conserved end residues are part of each CDR3. A D gene is named only where the DNA matches it firmly. The listing skips clone size in some rows; elsewhere it reads once, few, many or a size class.

j_gene	d_gene	v_gene	abundance	CDR3aa	CDR3nt
TRBJ2-3	TRBD2	TRBV5-1	.	CASRELAGVDTQYF	TGCGCCAGCAGGGAACTAGCGGGAGTAGATACGCAGTATTTT
TRBJ2-2	.	TRBV29-1	.	CSAGSGGRAGELFF	TGCAGCGCAGGAAGTGGGGGCAGGGCCGGGGAGCTGTTTTTT
TRBJ2-3	TRBD1	TRBV2	.	CANHRGYTDTQYF	TGTGCCAACCACAGGGGTTACACAGATACGCAGTATTTT
TRBJ2-3	.	TRBV13	.	CASSSVAISTDTQYF	TGTGCCAGCAGCTCCGTAGCGATCAGCACAGATACGCAGTATTTT
TRBJ1-2	.	TRBV19	once	CASNLFVEGYHGYTF	TGTGCCAGTAATCTTTTTGTCGAGGGTTATCACGGCTACACCTTC
TRBJ2-7	TRBD2	TRBV7-8	.	CASSFPGTSGRVEQYF	TGTGCCAGCAGCTTCCCCGGGACTAGCGGGAGGGTTGAGCAGTACTTC
TRBJ2-7	.	TRBV5-1	.	CASSLGGITYEQYF	TGCGCCAGCAGCTTGGGAGGGATCACCTACGAGCAGTACTTC
TRBJ2-7	.	TRBV25-1	.	CASSDLLGSDYEQYF	TGTGCCAGCAGTGATCTCCTAGGCTCAGACTACGAGCAGTACTTC
TRBJ1-1	.	TRBV1	.	CTSSLPRGAFF	TGCACCAGCAGCCTCCCCAGGGGAGCTTTCTTT
TRBJ2-5	.	TRBV5-1	.	CASSDTGVSQETQYF	TGCGCCAGCAGCGATACGGGAGTTTCTCAAGAGACCCAGTACTTC
TRBJ2-4	TRBD2	TRBV2	.	CASRIAGAIWDIQYF	TGTGCCAGCAGGATAGCGGGGGCTATTTGGGACATTCAGTACTTC
TRBJ2-1	.	TRBV11-3	.	CASSSTVTYNEQFF	TGTGCCAGCAGCTCGACAGTTACCTACAATGAGCAGTTCTTC
TRBJ2-1	.	TRBV7-7	.	CASSSLVTGNEQFF	TGTGCTAGCAGCTCACTCGTAACAGGGAATGAGCAGTTCTTC
TRBJ2-3	.	TRBV12-2	.	CASRLLAGYADTQYF	TGTGCAAGTCGCTTACTAGCGGGATACGCAGATACGCAGTATTTT
TRBJ1-4	.	TRBV6-5	.	CACSYRSLGGEKLFF	TGTGCCTGCAGTTACCGCTCGCTTGGAGGCGAAAAACTGTTTTTT
TRBJ1-4	TRBD1	TRBV6-5	few	CATASLRTGNEKLFF	TGTGCCACCGCCAGCTTGCGGACAGGCAATGAAAAACTGTTTTTT
TRBJ2-7	.	TRBV2	.	CASRPIVIEQYF	TGTGCCAGCAGGCCAATAGTGATCGAGCAGTACTTC
TRBJ2-1	TRBD2	TRBV7-3	.	CASRSTPSGGYNEQFF	TGTGCCAGCAGATCCACGCCTAGCGGAGGTTACAATGAGCAGTTCTTC
TRBJ2-2	.	TRBV5-4	.	CASSLEGTNTGELFF	TGTGCCAGCAGCTTGGAGGGGACGAACACCGGGGAGCTGTTTTTT
TRBJ2-7	.	TRBV5-5	.	CASSLNHLRSYEQYF	TGTGCCAGCAGCTTGAACCATCTGAGGTCCTACGAGCAGTACTTC
TRBJ2-2	TRBD1	TRBV7-6	.	CASSRTRDRTNTGELFF	TGTGCCAGCAGTCGAACCCGGGACAGAACGAACACCGGGGAGCTGTTTTTT
TRBJ1-2	.	TRBV11-2	.	CASSLDRARGYTF	TGTGCCAGCAGCTTAGACAGGGCCCGAGGCTACACCTTC
TRBJ2-7	.	TRBV28	.	CASSLWDRGYEQYF	TGTGCCAGCAGTTTATGGGATCGAGGCTACGAGCAGTACTTC
TRBJ1-3	.	TRBV7-9	.	CASSPQEVANTIYF	TGTGCCAGCAGCCCCCAGGAAGTGGCAAACACCATATATTTT
TRBJ2-1	TRBD2	TRBV11-2	.	CASSLELGTRGRRAYNEQFF	TGTGCCAGCAGCTTAGAACTCGGGACTAGGGGAAGGAGGGCCTACAATGAGCAGTTCTTC
TRBJ2-7	.	TRBV27	.	CASSLAVTYEQYF	TGTGCCAGCAGTTTGGCTGTCACCTACGAGCAGTACTTC
TRBJ2-7	TRBD1	TRBV4-1	few	CASSQDKTGAYEQYF	TGCGCCAGCAGCCAAGATAAGACAGGGGCCTACGAGCAGTACTTC
TRBJ2-7	TRBD2	TRBV5-8	.	CASSPSGRAEHEQYF	TGTGCCAGCAGTCCTAGCGGGAGGGCCGAGCACGAGCAGTACTTC
TRBJ2-2	.	TRBV5-4	.	CASSLVTGNTGELFF	TGTGCCAGCAGCTTGGTGACAGGGAACACCGGGGAGCTGTTTTTT
TRBJ1-3	TRBD1	TRBV28	.	CASSPVDRAGNTIYF	TGTGCCAGCAGTCCCGTTGACAGGGCTGGAAACACCATATATTTT
TRBJ2-7	.	TRBV28	many	CASSWAGLEQYF	TGTGCCAGCAGTTGGGCCGGACTCGAGCAGTACTTC
TRBJ1-5	.	TRBV4-1	few	CASSPHRDSNQPQHF	TGCGCCAGCAGCCCTCACAGGGATAGCAATCAGCCCCAGCATTTT
TRBJ1-1	.	TRBV19	.	CASSTTVNTEAFF	TGTGCCAGTAGTACCACGGTGAACACTGAAGCTTTCTTT
TRBJ2-1	TRBD2	TRBV6-5	.	CASTLSGEGPNEQFF	TGTGCCAGCACCCTTAGCGGGGAAGGGCCCAATGAGCAGTTCTTC
TRBJ1-1	.	TRBV23-1	.	CASSQSRRWRENTEAFF	TGCGCCAGCAGTCAATCCCGGCGGTGGCGGGAGAACACTGAAGCTTTCTTT
TRBJ1-2	TRBD1	TRBV28	.	CASSLMPTGGRGYTF	TGTGCCAGCAGTTTAATGCCGACAGGGGGAAGGGGCTACACCTTC
TRBJ1-6	TRBD1	TRBV2	once	CASSADRGDNSPLHF	TGTGCCAGCAGTGCGGACAGGGGGGATAATTCACCCCTCCACTTT
TRBJ2-5	.	TRBV19	.	CASSIRRGTQYF	TGTGCCAGTAGTATACGGCGGGGGACCCAGTACTTC
TRBJ2-6	TRBD1	TRBV28	.	CASSLQRIRGHGANVLTF	TGTGCCAGCAGTTTACAGAGAATCAGGGGGCATGGGGCCAACGTCCTGACTTTC
TRBJ1-2	TRBD1	TRBV2	.	CASSFGTAYGYTF	TGTGCCAGCAGTTTCGGGACAGCCTATGGCTACACCTTC
TRBJ2-1	.	TRBV6-4	once	CASSDTDKSSYNEQFF	TGTGCCAGCAGTGACACAGACAAAAGCTCCTACAATGAGCAGTTCTTC
TRBJ2-7	TRBD1	TRBV5-5	few	CASSESTGTGNEQYF	TGTGCCAGCAGCGAGTCAACCGGGACAGGGAACGAGCAGTACTTC
TRBJ2-2	.	TRBV19	.	CASSTLLELFF	TGTGCCAGTAGTACCCTCTTGGAGCTGTTTTTT
TRBJ1-1	.	TRBV9	.	CASSVASVNTEAFF	TGTGCCAGCAGCGTAGCTTCTGTGAACACTGAAGCTTTCTTT
TRBJ2-7	.	TRBV2	many	CASSAWGAYEQYF	TGTGCCAGCAGTGCGTGGGGAGCCTACGAGCAGTACTTC
TRBJ2-7	TRBD2	TRBV4-2	.	CASSPTSGRGGIYEQYF	TGTGCCAGCAGCCCGACTAGCGGGAGGGGGGGGATCTACGAGCAGTACTTC
TRBJ2-1	TRBD2	TRBV6-6	few	CASRPRGTSGRNEQFF	TGTGCCAGCAGACCACGAGGGACTAGCGGGAGAAATGAGCAGTTCTTC
TRBJ2-6	.	TRBV19	few	CASSIAGSGANVLTF	TGTGCCAGTAGTATAGCGGGGTCTGGGGCCAACGTCCTGACTTTC
TRBJ2-5	.	TRBV5-1	.	CASSFLTAQETQYF	TGCGCCAGCAGCTTCCTCACAGCCCAAGAGACCCAGTACTTC
TRBJ2-5	TRBD2	TRBV7-9	.	CASSSYRASGRLKTQYF	TGTGCCAGCAGCTCCTATAGGGCTAGCGGGAGATTGAAGACCCAGTACTTC
TRBJ2-1	TRBD2	TRBV5-1	.	CASSLTSGSSLNEQFF	TGCGCCAGCAGCCTGACTAGCGGGAGCTCCCTCAATGAGCAGTTCTTC
TRBJ1-2	.	TRBV7-9	.	CASSLERGLYGYTF	TGTGCCAGCAGCTTAGAGCGGGGACTCTATGGCTACACCTTC
TRBJ1-5	TRBD1	TRBV7-2	few	CASRQGGYSNQPQHF	TGTGCCAGCAGACAGGGGGGGTATAGCAATCAGCCCCAGCATTTT
TRBJ2-3	.	TRBV27	few	CASGPSTDTQYF	TGTGCCAGCGGCCCCTCGACAGATACGCAGTATTTT
TRBJ1-1	.	TRBV27	once	CASSFGGMNTEAFF	TGTGCCAGCAGTTTTGGGGGGATGAACACTGAAGCTTTCTTT
TRBJ1-2	.	TRBV10-3	.	CAISESTGARNYGYTF	TGTGCCATCAGTGAATCAACTGGGGCGCGGAACTATGGCTACACCTTC